This T cell receptor beta chain emerged from a study of shared clonotypes between healthy human individuals. Study-level findings and limits: Blood alone was sampled, and tissue repertoires likely differ.

The CDR3 is 14 residues long. Germline-derived CDR1 and CDR2 are MDHEN and SYDVKM. The ends were cut back, 4 bases at V and 1 base at J, with 7 bases in the middle. With respect to this clone: Its cognate antigen is unknown.

Positively selected for CCR7, the CD45RO-negative cells used as naive CD8 cells excluded terminally differentiated effector memory CD45RA+ cells. The assay ran at deep level. On sorted subsets, replicate PCRs used 150 to 250 ng DNA, or some 28,000 T cell genomes. Produced via immunoSEQ multiplex PCR; TCRdb's table is partial and in-frame only. Here the sample spans around 1.9 million clones, approximately 94% being singletons. The specimen sequenced was naive CD8+ T cells from PBMCs. This sequence originates from a man younger than 30 in good health. Some clones in this sample may be carry-over from other donors' samples. The chain uses TRBV28 and TRBJ2-2; D is possibly TRBD1 (5 bases). The CDR3 here is CASSYGQNTGELFF. The CDR3, as DNA: TGTGCCAGCAGTTATGGACAGAACACCGGGGAGCTGTTTTTT.